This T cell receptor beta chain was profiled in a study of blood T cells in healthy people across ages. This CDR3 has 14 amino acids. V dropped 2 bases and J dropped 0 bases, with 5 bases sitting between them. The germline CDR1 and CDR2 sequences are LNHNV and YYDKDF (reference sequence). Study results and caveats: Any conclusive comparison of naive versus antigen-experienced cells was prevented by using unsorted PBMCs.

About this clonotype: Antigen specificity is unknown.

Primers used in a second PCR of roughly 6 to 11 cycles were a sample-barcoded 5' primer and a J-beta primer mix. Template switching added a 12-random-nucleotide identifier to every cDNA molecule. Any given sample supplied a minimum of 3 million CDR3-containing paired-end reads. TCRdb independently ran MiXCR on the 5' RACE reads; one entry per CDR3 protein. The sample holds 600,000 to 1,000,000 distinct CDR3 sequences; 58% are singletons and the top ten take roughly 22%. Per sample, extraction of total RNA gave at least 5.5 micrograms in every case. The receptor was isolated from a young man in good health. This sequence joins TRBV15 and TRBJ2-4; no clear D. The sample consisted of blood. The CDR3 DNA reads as TGTGCCACCAGCAGACAGGTAGCCAAAAACATTCAGTACTTC. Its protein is CATSRQVAKNIQYF.